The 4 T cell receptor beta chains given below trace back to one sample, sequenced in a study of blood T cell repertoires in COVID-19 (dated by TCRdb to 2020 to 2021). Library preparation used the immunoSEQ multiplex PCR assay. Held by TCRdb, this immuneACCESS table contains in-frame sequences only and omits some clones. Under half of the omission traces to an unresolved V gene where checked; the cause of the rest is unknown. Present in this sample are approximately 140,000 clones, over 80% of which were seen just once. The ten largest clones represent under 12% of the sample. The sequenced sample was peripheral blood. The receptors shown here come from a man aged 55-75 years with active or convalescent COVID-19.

Here the CDR3 reads CASSLGHRSSYNEQFF. As DNA, the CDR3 is TGTGCCAGCAGCTTAGGTCATCGGAGCTCCTACAATGAGCAGTTCTTC. The rearrangement links TRBV11-2 to TRBJ2-1, with unresolved D. V lost 1 base to trimming and J lost 0 bases, with 10 bases between them. The CDR3 is 16 amino acids. Germline loops: CDR1 SGHAT, CDR2 FQNNGV.

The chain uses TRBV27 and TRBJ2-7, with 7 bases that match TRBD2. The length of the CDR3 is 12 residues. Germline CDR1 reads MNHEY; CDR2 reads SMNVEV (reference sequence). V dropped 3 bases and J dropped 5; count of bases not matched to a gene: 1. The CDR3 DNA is TGTGCCAGCAGTTTGGGAGGGCACGAGCAGTACTTC. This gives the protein CASSLGGHEQYF.

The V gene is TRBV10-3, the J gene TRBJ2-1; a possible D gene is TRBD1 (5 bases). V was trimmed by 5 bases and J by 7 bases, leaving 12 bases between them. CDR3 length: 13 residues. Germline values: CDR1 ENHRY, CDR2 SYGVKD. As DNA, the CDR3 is TGTGCCATCAGTCCAGGGTCCCTGAATGAGCAGTTCTTC. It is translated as CAISPGSLNEQFF.

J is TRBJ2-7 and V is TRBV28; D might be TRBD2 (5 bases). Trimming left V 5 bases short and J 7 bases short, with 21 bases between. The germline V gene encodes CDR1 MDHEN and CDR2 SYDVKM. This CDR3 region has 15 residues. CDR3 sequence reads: CASSPSGGRVAEQYF. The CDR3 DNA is TGTGCCAGCAGTCCCAGCGGTGGACGGGTGGCAGAGCAGTACTTC.